A single sample gave rise to the 26 T cell receptor beta chains below, sequenced in a study of blood T cell repertoires in COVID-19. TCRdb keeps only in-frame clones here, not all; method: immunoSEQ multiplex PCR. The profile shows around 300,000 clones, about 90% of them singletons. The material sequenced was PBMCs or T cells enriched from blood (not recorded which). These receptors were collected from a woman between 18 and 30 years old with acute COVID-19.

CDR3 nucleotide sequence: TGTGCCAGTAGTTTCGGGACTGAAGCTTTCTTT. Residues: CASSFGTEAFF. J is TRBJ1-1 and V is TRBV19; the D is unclear. Trimming stripped 5 bases from V and 5 bases from J, with 6 bases between. CDR1 and CDR2 from the germline V gene are LNHDA and SQIVND (reference sequence). The CDR3 is 11 residues long. Full variable domain (missing parts from reference TRBV19 and TRBJ1-1): DGGITQSPKYLFRKEGQNVTLSCEQNLNHDAMYWYRQDPGQGLRLIYYSQIVNDFQKGDIAEGYSVSREKKESFPLTVTSAQKNPTAFYLCASSFGTEAFFGQGTRLTVV.

As DNA, the CDR3 is TGTGCCAGCAGTCCATCCTTTACAACTAGCGGGACTTACAATGAGCAGTTCTTC. It codes for CASSPSFTTSGTYNEQFF. The rearrangement joins TRBV28 to TRBJ2-1, with 10 bases that match TRBD2. Germline V CDR1 and CDR2: MDHEN, SYDVKM. This CDR3 is built from 18 residues. J lost 4 bases, V lost 5 bases, and 14 bases had no gene match.

The chain uses TRBV30 and TRBJ1-2, with 10 bases identical to TRBD1. V gave up 0 bases and J gave up 7 bases; unmatched junction bases: 17. CDR3 size: 18 residues. Germline V gene lookup returns CDR1 GTSNPN and CDR2 SVGIG (reference sequence). CDR3 DNA: TGTGCCTGGAGTGTTAAGAGGATAGACAGGGGGCTGGTGCGTGGCTACACCTTC. Translated, it gives CAWSVKRIDRGLVRGYTF.

This sequence joins TRBV7-9 and TRBJ2-7; 10 bases agree with TRBD2. There are 13 residues in the CDR3. Germline V gene lookup returns CDR1 SEHNR and CDR2 FQNEAQ (reference sequence). V shed 7 bases and J 7 bases; nucleotides not matched to a gene: 7. CDR3 sequence reads: CASIRAGGLEQYF. The CDR3 DNA reads TGTGCCAGCATCCGAGCGGGAGGGCTAGAGCAGTACTTC.

The V call is TRBV11-2, the J call TRBJ2-5; 7 bases line up with TRBD1. Trimming at V came to 1 base and at J to 4 bases, leaving 3 bases not matched to a gene. There are 14 residues in the CDR3. The germline V gene has CDR1 SGHAT and CDR2 FQNNGV. The CDR3 protein is CASSLVGGSETQYF. Here the CDR3 DNA reads TGTGCCAGCAGCTTAGTAGGGGGCTCAGAGACCCAGTACTTC.

The chain's CDR3 is CASSLDGPKEQYF. In nucleotides, the CDR3 is TGTGCCAGCAGCTTAGATGGCCCAAAGGAGCAGTACTTC. V and J are TRBV7-8 and TRBJ2-7; D uncertain. Per the germline V gene, CDR1 is SGHVS and CDR2 is FQNEAQ. The V gene lost 1 base and the J gene lost 7 bases, with 11 bases spanning the gap. The CDR3 covers 13 residues.

This clone was seen once. J is TRBJ2-7 and V is TRBV19; tentatively, D is TRBD1 (6 bases). CDR3 length: 15 residues. V was clipped by 3 bases and J by 5 bases, with 17 bases between them. Per germline, CDR1 LNHDA and CDR2 SQIVND (reference sequence). CDR3 bases: TGTGCCAGTAGTATGGGGTACCGGGACAACGACGAGCAGTACTTC. Its protein is CASSMGYRDNDEQYF.

The chain joins TRBV7-9 to TRBJ2-7; D is uncertain. The germline CDR1 and CDR2 sequences are SEHNR and FQNEAQ (reference sequence). V lost 7 bases and J lost 0, with 13 bases in between. The CDR3 totals 14 residues. DNA of the CDR3: TGTGCCAGCACAACGTCCCTTAGCTCCTACGAGCAGTACTTC. Amino acids: CASTTSLSSYEQYF.

This clone was found once. The chain combines TRBV19 with TRBJ1-3; D unclear. V lost 4 bases and J lost 0, with 16 bases in between. The germline V gene encodes CDR1 LNHDA and CDR2 SQIVND (reference sequence). The CDR3 totals 17 residues. CDR3 in DNA: TGTGCCAGTAGTACTGCAGGTATTAGTCCCTCTGGAAACACCATATATTTT. It translates to CASSTAGISPSGNTIYF.

In this sample, this clone turned up a few times. The V and J genes are TRBV25-1 and TRBJ1-1, with D maybe TRBD1 (6 bases). The V end lost 3 bases, the J end lost 4 bases, and 12 bases lay between the germline ends. The CDR3 is 14 residues long. Per the germline V gene, CDR1 is MGHDK and CDR2 is SYGVNS. The CDR3 protein is CASSEEDSRTEAFF. DNA for the CDR3: TGTGCCAGCAGTGAGGAGGACAGCCGCACTGAAGCTTTCTTT.

The chain couples TRBV5-5 to TRBJ2-5; 8 bases match TRBD1. Germline loops: CDR1 SGHKS, CDR2 YYEKEE (reference sequence). V gave up 5 bases and J gave up 3 bases; unmatched junction bases: 3. The CDR3 totals 13 residues. The CDR3: CASRLTGEETQYF. CDR3 coding DNA: TGTGCCAGCAGACTGACAGGGGAAGAGACCCAGTACTTC.

The rearrangement links TRBV13 to TRBJ2-7, with unresolved D. The CDR3 has 13 residues. V lost 3 bases and J lost 7, with 13 bases in between. Germline V CDR1 and CDR2: PRHDT, FYEKMQ (reference sequence). The CDR3 loop is CASSFRLVQEQYF. The CDR3 coding sequence is TGTGCCAGCAGCTTCCGCCTAGTCCAGGAGCAGTACTTC. Variable domain in full (rest from reference TRBV13 and TRBJ2-7): AAGVIQSPRHLIKEKRETATLKCYPIPRHDTVYWYQQGPGQDPQFLISFYEKMQSDKGSIPDRFSAQQFSDYHSELNMSSLELGDSALYFCASSFRLVQEQYFGPGTRLTVT.

Only a few counts were recorded for this clone. The V call is TRBV25-1, the J call TRBJ2-7; D is undetermined. The germline gives CDR1 MGHDK, CDR2 SYGVNS. Between the trimmed V and J ends, which lost 4 bases and 5 bases, there was a span of 9 bases. The CDR3 length is 12 residues. The CDR3 region is CASSVGRDEQYF. CDR3 nucleotides: TGTGCCAGCAGTGTTGGTCGGGACGAGCAGTACTTC.

The rearrangement links TRBV7-2 to TRBJ1-3, with D possibly being TRBD1 (6 bases). The CDR3 extends over 16 amino acids. The germline V gene has CDR1 SGHTA and CDR2 FQGNSA. V lost 1 base to trimming and J lost 4 bases, with 14 bases between them. The CDR3 reads CASSLGQAGGGNTIYF. As DNA, the CDR3 is TGTGCCAGCAGCTTAGGACAGGCAGGCGGCGGAAACACCATATATTTT. The full variable domain, with the rest looked up from reference TRBV7-2 and TRBJ1-3, is GAGVSQSPSNKVTEKGKDVELRCDPISGHTALYWYRQSLGQGLEFLIYFQGNSAPDKSGLPSDRFSAERTGGSVSTLTIQRTQQEDSAVYLCASSLGQAGGGNTIYFGEGSWLTVV.

The chain combines TRBV7-9 with TRBJ1-2, with 7 bases fitting TRBD1. The CDR3 covers 14 residues. Germline V CDR1 and CDR2: SEHNR, FQNEAQ (reference sequence). With 1 base clipped from V and 7 bases from J, the junction kept 6 bases outside the gene matches. CDR3 in amino acids: CASSLGQGRLGYTF. The CDR3, as DNA: TGTGCCAGCAGCTTAGGACAGGGCAGACTTGGCTACACCTTC.

V gene TRBV19 combines with J gene TRBJ2-2; D is unclear. CDR3 size: 14 residues. CDR1 and CDR2 from the germline V gene are LNHDA and SQIVND (reference sequence). V lost 5 bases and J 2 bases, leaving 9 bases between the germline ends. CDR3 in amino acids: CASSDTANTGELFF. The DNA of the CDR3 is TGTGCCAGTAGTGATACAGCCAACACCGGGGAGCTGTTTTTT.

The chain is built from TRBV9 and TRBJ1-4; D perhaps matches TRBD1 (5 bases). The V end was cut by 3 bases, the J end by 2 bases, with 11 bases between. The length of the CDR3 is 15 residues. Germline V gene data show CDR1 as SGDLS and CDR2 as YYNGEE. This CDR3 reads CASSAGVRTNEKLFF. The CDR3 region has the DNA TGTGCCAGCAGCGCGGGGGTACGGACTAATGAAAAACTGTTTTTT.

This sequence joins TRBV6-5 and TRBJ2-1; TRBD1 might be the D (6 bases). The ends were cut back, 5 bases at V and 5 bases at J, with 13 bases in the middle. This CDR3 contains 14 residues. Germline-derived CDR1 and CDR2 are MNHEY and SVGAGI. CDR3 sequence reads: CASSKGQGNNEQFF. The CDR3 coding sequence is TGTGCCAGCAGTAAGGGGCAGGGGAACAATGAGCAGTTCTTC.

The chain carries TRBV28 and TRBJ2-5, with 14 bases aligning to TRBD2. J gave up 5 bases and V 2 bases, and 7 bases lay outside the gene matches. CDR1 is MDHEN and CDR2 is SYDVKM in the germline V gene. The CDR3 sequence is 17 residues long. The CDR3 protein is CASSLGTSGSIRETQYF. The CDR3 bases are TGTGCCAGCAGTTTAGGGACTAGCGGGAGTATTAGGGAGACCCAGTACTTC. The full variable domain, in which reference TRBV28 and TRBJ2-5 provide the parts outside the CDR3, is DVKVTQSSRYLVKRTGEKVFLECVQDMDHENMFWYRQDPGLGLRLIYFSYDVKMKEKGDIPEGYSVSREKKERFSLILESASTNQTSMYLCASSLGTSGSIRETQYFGPGTRLLVL.

The chain uses TRBV28 and TRBJ2-1, with D possibly being TRBD1 (6 bases). The V end lost 5 bases, the J end lost 4 bases, and 24 bases lay between the germline ends. Germline V gene sequence: CDR1 MDHEN, CDR2 SYDVKM. The CDR3 has 18 amino acids. CDR3 region: CASSTGQPSTGVYNEQFF. CDR3 DNA sequence: TGTGCCAGCAGTACAGGACAGCCCTCAACTGGGGTTTACAATGAGCAGTTCTTC.

The chain employs TRBV27 and TRBJ1-3, with D unresolved. The CDR3 length is 13 residues. Deletions cut 3 bases from V and 0 bases from J, with 3 bases between. Germline CDR1 reads MNHEY; CDR2 reads SMNVEV (reference sequence). DNA of the CDR3: TGTGCCAGCAGTTTCCGCTCTGGAAACACCATATATTTT. Protein: CASSFRSGNTIYF.

The V and J genes are TRBV7-9 and TRBJ2-7; D gene ambiguous. Germline CDR1 SEHNR, CDR2 FQNEAQ (reference sequence). Trimming removed 2 bases at V and 3 bases at J, with 8 bases between. The CDR3 sequence is 13 residues long. CDR3 amino acids: CASSLTANYEQYF. The CDR3 nucleotides read TGTGCCAGCAGCTTAACAGCTAACTACGAGCAGTACTTC.

This clone has a single count. V is TRBV5-1 and J is TRBJ2-1, with TRBD1 matching 8 bases. The J segment lost 7 bases and the V segment lost 1 base, leaving 7 bases of the junction unmatched. There are 15 residues in the CDR3. Germline-derived CDR1 and CDR2 are SGHRS and YFSETQ. CDR3 sequence reads: CASSLRQGAPNEQFF. The DNA for the CDR3 is TGCGCCAGCAGCTTGCGGCAGGGGGCCCCTAATGAGCAGTTCTTC.

This clone is a singleton in its sample. The genes are TRBV4-1 and TRBJ2-2, with TRBD1 as a possible D gene (6 bases). The CDR3 is 15 amino acids. Germline V gene lookup returns CDR1 MGHRA and CDR2 YSYEKL. Trimming took 6 bases from V and 2 from J, leaving 13 bases between them. CDR3 nucleotides: TGCGCCAGCAGTCGGACAGTTCCCAACACCGGGGAGCTGTTTTTT. Amino acid sequence: CASSRTVPNTGELFF.

This chain links TRBV10-3 with TRBJ2-7; 11 nucleotides match TRBD2. The V segment lost 5 bases and the J segment 5 bases; nucleotides outside the gene matches: 2. The germline CDR1 and CDR2 sequences are ENHRY and SYGVKD. This CDR3 is built from 13 residues. DNA for the CDR3: TGTGCCATCAGTACTAGCGGGAGCGACGAGCAGTACTTC. This translates into CAISTSGSDEQYF.

This CDR3 reads CASSPTRGQDGYTF. The CDR3 DNA follows: TGTGCCAGCAGCCCAACCAGGGGGCAGGATGGCTACACCTTC. This sequence joins TRBV6-5 and TRBJ1-2; 8 positions agree with TRBD1. Trimming removed 6 bases from V and 6 bases from J; junction bases left unmatched: 9. Per germline, CDR1 MNHEY and CDR2 SVGAGI. This CDR3 has 14 amino acids.